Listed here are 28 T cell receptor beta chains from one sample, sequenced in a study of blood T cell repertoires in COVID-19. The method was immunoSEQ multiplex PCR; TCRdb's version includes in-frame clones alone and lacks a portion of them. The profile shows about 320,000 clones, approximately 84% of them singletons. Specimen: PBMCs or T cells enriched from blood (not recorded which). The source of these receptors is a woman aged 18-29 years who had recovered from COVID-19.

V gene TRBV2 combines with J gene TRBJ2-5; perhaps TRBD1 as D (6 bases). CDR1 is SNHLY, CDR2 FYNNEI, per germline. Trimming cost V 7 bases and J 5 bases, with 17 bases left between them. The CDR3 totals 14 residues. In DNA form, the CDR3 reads TGTGCCAGCACTTGGACAGCGCCAACGGAGACCCAGTACTTC. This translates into CASTWTAPTETQYF.

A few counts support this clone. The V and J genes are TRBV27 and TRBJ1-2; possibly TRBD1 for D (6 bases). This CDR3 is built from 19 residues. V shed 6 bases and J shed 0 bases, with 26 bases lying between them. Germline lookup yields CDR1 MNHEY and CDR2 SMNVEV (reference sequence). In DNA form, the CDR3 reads TGTGCCAGCAGGGAACGGGCGATGACAGGAGATCTCACTAACTATGGCTACACCTTC. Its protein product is CASRERAMTGDLTNYGYTF.

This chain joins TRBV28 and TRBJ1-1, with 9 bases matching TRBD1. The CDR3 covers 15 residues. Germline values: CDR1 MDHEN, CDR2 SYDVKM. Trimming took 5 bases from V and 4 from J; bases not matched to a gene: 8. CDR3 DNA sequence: TGTGCCAGCAGTACCGTACAGGGGGCGACCACTGAAGCTTTCTTT. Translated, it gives CASSTVQGATTEAFF.

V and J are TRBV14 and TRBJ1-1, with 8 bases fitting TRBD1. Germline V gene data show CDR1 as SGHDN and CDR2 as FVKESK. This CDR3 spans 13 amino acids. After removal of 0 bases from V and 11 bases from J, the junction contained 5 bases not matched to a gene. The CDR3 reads CASSQDRTGRAFF. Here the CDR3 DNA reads TGTGCCAGCAGCCAAGATCGGACAGGGAGGGCTTTCTTT.

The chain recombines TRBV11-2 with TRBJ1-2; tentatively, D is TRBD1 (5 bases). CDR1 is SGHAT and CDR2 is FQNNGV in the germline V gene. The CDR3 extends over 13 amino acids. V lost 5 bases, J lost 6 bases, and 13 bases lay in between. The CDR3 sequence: CASSLGAYNGYTF. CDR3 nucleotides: TGTGCCAGCAGCCTTGGGGCATACAATGGCTACACCTTC.

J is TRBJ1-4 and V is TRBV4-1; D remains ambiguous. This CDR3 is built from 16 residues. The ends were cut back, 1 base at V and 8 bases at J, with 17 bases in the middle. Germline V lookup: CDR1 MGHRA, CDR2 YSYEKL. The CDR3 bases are TGCGCCAGCAGCCAAGCCATCTCGGTACAGAGAGAAAAACTGTTTTTT. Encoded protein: CASSQAISVQREKLFF.

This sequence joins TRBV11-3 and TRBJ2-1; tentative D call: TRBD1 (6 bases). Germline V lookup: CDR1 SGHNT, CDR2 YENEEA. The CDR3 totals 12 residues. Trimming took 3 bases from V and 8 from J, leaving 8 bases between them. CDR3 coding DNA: TGTGCCAGCAGCTTGTCAGGGGATGAGCAGTTCTTC. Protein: CASSLSGDEQFF.

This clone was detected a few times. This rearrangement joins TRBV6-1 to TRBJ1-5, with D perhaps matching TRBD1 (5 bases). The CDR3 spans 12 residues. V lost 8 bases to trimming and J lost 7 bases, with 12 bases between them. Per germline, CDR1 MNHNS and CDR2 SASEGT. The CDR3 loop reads CASGGSGQPQHF. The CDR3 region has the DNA TGTGCCAGCGGGGGAAGCGGGCAGCCCCAGCATTTT.

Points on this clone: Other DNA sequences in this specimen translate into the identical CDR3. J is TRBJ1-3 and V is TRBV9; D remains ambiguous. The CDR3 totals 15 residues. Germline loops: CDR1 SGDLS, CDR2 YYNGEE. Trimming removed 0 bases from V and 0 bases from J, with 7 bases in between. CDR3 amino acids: CASSVDPSSGNTIYF. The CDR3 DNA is TGTGCCAGCAGCGTAGACCCGAGCTCTGGAAACACCATATATTTT.

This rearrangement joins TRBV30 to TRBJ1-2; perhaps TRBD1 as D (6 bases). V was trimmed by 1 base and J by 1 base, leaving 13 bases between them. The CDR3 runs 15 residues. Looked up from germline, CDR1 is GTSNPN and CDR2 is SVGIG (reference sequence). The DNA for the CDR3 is TGTGCCTGGAGTGCACAGGGATCCGGTAACTATGGCTACACCTTC. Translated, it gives CAWSAQGSGNYGYTF.

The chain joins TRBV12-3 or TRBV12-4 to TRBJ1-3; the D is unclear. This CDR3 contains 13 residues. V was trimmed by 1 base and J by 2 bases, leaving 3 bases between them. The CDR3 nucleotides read TGTGCCAGCAGTTTAGGCGCTGGAAACACCATATATTTT. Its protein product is CASSLGAGNTIYF.

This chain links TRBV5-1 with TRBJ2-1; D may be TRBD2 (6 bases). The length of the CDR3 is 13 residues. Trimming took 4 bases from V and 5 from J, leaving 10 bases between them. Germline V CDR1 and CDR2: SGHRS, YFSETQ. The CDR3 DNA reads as TGCGCCAGCAGCGGCTTAGCGGACAATGAGCAGTTCTTC. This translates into CASSGLADNEQFF.

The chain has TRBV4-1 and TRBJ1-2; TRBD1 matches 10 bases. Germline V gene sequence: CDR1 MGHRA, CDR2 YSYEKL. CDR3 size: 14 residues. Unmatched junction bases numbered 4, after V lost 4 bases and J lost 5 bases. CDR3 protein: CASSLPGQGYGYTF. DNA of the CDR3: TGCGCCAGCAGCCTCCCGGGACAGGGGTATGGCTACACCTTC.

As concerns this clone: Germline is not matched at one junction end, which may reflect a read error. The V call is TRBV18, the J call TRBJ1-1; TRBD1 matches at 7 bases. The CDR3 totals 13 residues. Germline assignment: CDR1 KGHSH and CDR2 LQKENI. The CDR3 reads CASSLASKGARSF. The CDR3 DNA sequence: TGTGCCAGCTCACTGGCATCCAAGGGGGCTAGGAGTTTT.

The CDR3 sequence is CASSLGAGGGLTDTQYF. The CDR3 DNA reads TGTGCCAGCAGCTTAGGGGCGGGCGGGGGGCTCACAGATACGCAGTATTTT. The chain joins TRBV11-3 to TRBJ2-3, with 8 positions matching TRBD2. This CDR3 has 17 residues. CDR1 SGHNT and CDR2 YENEEA come from the germline V gene. The V gene end was trimmed by 1 base and the J gene end by 2 bases; junction bases not matched to a gene: 8.

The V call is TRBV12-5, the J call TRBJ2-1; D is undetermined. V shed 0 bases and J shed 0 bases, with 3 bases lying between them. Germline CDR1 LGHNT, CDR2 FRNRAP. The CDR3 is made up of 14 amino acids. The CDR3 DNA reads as TGTGCTAGTGGTTTGGTGAGCTCCTACAATGAGCAGTTCTTC. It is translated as CASGLVSSYNEQFF.

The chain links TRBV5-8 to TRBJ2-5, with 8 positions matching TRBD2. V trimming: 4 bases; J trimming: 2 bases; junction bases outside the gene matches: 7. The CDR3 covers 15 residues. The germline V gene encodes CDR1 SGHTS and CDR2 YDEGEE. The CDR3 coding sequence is TGTGCCAGCAGCCTTATAGCGGGGCCACAAGAGACCCAGTACTTC. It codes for CASSLIAGPQETQYF.

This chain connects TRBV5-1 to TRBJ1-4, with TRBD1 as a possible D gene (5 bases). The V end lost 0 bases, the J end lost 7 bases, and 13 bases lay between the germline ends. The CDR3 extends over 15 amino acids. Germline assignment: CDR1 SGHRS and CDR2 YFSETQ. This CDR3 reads CASSLAGGLGEKLFF. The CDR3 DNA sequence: TGCGCCAGCAGCTTGGCTGGGGGACTAGGTGAAAAACTGTTTTTT. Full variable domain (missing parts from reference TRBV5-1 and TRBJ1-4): KAGVTQTPRYLIKTRGQQVTLSCSPISGHRSVSWYQQTPGQGLQFLFEYFSETQRNKGNFPGRFSGRQFSNSRSEMNVSTLELGDSALYLCASSLAGGLGEKLFFGSGTQLSVL.

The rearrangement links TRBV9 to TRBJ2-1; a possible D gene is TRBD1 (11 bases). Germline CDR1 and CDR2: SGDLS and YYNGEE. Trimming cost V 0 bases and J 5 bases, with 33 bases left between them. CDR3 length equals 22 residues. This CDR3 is CASSVAASDRGLWLAGDNEQFF. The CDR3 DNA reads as TGTGCCAGCAGCGTAGCTGCGTCGGACAGGGGGCTGTGGCTAGCGGGAGACAATGAGCAGTTCTTC.

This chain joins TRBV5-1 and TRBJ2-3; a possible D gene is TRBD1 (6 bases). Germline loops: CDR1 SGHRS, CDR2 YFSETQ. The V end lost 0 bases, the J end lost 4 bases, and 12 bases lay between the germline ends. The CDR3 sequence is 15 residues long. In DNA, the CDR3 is TGCGCCAGCAGCTTGGACAATCCAGGGGCAGATACGCAGTATTTT. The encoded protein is CASSLDNPGADTQYF.

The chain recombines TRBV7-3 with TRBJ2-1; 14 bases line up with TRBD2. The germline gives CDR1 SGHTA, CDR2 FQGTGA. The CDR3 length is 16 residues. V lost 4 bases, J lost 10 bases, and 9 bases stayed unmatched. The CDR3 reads CASSSWTSGGPREQFF. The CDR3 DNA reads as TGTGCCAGCAGCTCCTGGACTAGCGGGGGGCCAAGGGAGCAGTTCTTC.

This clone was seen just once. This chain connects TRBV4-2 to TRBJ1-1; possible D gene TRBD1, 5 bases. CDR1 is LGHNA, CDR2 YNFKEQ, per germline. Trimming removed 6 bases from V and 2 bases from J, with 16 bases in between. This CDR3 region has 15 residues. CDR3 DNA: TGTGCCAGCAGTCAAACGTGGGGGGACAACACTGAAGCTTTCTTT. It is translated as CASSQTWGDNTEAFF.

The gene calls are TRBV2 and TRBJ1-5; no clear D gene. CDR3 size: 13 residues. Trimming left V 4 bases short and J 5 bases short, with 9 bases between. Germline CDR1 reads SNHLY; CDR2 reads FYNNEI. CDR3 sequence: CASSGTIDQPQHF. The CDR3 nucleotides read TGTGCCAGCAGTGGAACAATCGATCAGCCCCAGCATTTT. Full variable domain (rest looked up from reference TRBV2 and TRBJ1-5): EPEVTQTPSHQVTQMGQEVILRCVPISNHLYFYWYRQILGQKVEFLVSFYNNEISEKSEIFDDQFSVERPDGSNFTLKIRSTKLEDSAMYFCASSGTIDQPQHFGDGTRLSIL.

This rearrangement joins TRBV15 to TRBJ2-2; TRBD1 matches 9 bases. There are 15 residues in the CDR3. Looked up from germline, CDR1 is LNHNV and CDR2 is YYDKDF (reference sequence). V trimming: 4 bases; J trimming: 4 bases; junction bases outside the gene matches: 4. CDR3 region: CATSTGQGITGELFF. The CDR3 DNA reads TGTGCCACCAGCACAGGACAGGGGATCACCGGGGAGCTGTTTTTT.

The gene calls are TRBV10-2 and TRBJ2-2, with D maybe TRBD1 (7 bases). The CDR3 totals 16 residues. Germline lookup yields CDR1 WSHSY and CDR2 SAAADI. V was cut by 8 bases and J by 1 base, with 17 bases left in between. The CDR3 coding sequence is TGCGCCAGCGGGGGGCACCGGGACAGGAACACCGGGGAGCTGTTTTTT. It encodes CASGGHRDRNTGELFF.

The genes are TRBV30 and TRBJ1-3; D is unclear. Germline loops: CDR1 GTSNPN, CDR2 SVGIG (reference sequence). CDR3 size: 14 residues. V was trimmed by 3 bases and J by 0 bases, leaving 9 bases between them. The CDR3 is CAWSPINSGNTIYF. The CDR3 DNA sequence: TGTGCCTGGAGCCCAATCAACTCTGGAAACACCATATATTTT. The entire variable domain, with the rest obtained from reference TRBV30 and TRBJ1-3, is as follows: SQTIHQWPATLVQPVGSPLSLECTVEGTSNPNLYWYRQAAGRGLQLLFYSVGIGQISSEVPQNLSASRPQDRQFILSSKKLLLSDSGFYLCAWSPINSGNTIYFGEGSWLTVV.

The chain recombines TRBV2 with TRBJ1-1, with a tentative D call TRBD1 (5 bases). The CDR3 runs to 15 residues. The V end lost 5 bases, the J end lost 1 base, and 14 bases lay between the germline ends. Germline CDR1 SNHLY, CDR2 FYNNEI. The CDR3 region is CASSQIQGTNTEAFF. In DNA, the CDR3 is TGTGCCAGCAGTCAGATTCAGGGAACGAACACTGAAGCTTTCTTT.

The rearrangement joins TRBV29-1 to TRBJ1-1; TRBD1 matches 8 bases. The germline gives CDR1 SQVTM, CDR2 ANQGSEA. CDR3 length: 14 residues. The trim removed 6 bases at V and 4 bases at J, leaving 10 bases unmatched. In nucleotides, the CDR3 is TGCAGCGTCGTTAGACAGGGGTTGGCCACTGAAGCTTTCTTT. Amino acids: CSVVRQGLATEAFF.